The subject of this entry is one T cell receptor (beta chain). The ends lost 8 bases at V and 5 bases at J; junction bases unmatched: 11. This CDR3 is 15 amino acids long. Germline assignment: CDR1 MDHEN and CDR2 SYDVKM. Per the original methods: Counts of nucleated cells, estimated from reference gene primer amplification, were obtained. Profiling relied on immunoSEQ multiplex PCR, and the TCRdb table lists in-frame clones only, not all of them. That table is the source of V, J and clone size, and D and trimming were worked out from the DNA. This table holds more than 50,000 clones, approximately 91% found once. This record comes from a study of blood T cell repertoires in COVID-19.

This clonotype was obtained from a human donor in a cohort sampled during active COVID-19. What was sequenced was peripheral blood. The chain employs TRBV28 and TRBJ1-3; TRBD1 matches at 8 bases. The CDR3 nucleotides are TGTGCCAGCCACAGGGGGAAAGGAGCTAGAAACACCATATATTTT. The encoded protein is CASHRGKGARNTIYF.